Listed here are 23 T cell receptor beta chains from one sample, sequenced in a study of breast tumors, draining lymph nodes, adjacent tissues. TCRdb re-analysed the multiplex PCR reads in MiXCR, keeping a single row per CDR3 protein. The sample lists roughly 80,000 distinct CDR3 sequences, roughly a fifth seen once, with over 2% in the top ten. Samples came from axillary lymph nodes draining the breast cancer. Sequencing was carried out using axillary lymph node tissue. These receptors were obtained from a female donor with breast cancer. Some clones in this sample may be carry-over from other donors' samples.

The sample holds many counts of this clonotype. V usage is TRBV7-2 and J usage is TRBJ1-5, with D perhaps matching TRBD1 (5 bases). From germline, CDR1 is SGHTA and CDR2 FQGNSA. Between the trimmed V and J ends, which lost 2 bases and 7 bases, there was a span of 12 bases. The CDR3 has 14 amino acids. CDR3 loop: CASSLLGARQPQHF. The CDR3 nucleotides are TGTGCCAGCAGCTTACTAGGGGCTAGGCAGCCCCAGCATTTT. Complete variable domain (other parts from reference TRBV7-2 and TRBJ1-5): GAGVSQSPSNKVTEKGKDVELRCDPISGHTALYWYRQSLGQGLEFLIYFQGNSAPDKSGLPSDRFSAERTGGSVSTLTIQRTQQEDSAVYLCASSLLGARQPQHFGDGTRLSIL.

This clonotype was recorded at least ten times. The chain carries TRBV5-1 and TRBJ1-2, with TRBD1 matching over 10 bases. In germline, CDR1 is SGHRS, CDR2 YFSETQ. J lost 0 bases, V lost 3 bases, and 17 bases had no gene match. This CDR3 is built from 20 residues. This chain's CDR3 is CASSSPTEWGQGSANYGYTF. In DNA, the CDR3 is TGCGCCAGCAGCTCCCCTACCGAGTGGGGACAGGGGAGTGCTAACTATGGCTACACCTTC. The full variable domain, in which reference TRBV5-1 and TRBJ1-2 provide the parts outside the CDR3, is KAGVTQTPRYLIKTRGQQVTLSCSPISGHRSVSWYQQTPGQGLQFLFEYFSETQRNKGNFPGRFSGRQFSNSRSEMNVSTLELGDSALYLCASSSPTEWGQGSANYGYTFGSGTRLTVV.

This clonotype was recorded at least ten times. The CDR3 is CASSLGTSAYNEQFF. Written as DNA, the CDR3 is TGCGCCAGCAGCTTAGGGACTAGCGCCTACAATGAGCAGTTCTTC. The rearrangement joins TRBV5-1 to TRBJ2-1; TRBD2 agrees at 10 bases. There are 15 residues in the CDR3. V was pared by 2 bases and J by 2 bases, with 1 base of the junction left unmatched. Germline V gene data show CDR1 as SGHRS and CDR2 as YFSETQ.

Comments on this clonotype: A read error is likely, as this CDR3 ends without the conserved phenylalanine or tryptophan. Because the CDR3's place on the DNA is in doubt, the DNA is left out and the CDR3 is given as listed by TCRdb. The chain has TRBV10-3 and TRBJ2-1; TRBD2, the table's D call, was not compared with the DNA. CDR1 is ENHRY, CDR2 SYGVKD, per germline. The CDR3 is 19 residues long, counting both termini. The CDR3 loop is CAIRNLGLAGGPGSNELFL.

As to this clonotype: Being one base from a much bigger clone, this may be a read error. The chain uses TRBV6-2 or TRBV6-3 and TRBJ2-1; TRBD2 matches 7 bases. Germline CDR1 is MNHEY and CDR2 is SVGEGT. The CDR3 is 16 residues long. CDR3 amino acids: CAGSPSGTTRYNEQFF. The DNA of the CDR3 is TGTGCCGGCAGTCCAAGCGGGACCACGAGGTACAATGAGCAGTTCTTC.

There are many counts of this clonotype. DNA of the CDR3: TGCAGTCCGGGACAGTTTGCTTCCTACGAGCAGTACTTC. This gives the protein CSPGQFASYEQYF. The chain carries TRBV20-1 and TRBJ2-7; 7 bases fit TRBD1. The CDR3 loop spans 13 amino acids. The trim removed 8 bases at V and 1 base at J, leaving 8 bases unmatched. The V gene's germline CDR1 is DFQATT and CDR2 SNEGSKA (reference sequence).

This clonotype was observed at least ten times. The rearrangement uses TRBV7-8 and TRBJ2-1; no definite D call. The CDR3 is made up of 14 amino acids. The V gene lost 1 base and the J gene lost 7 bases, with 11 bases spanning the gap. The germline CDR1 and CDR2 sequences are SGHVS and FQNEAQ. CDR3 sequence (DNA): TGTGCCAGCAGCTTAGGGGTTACGACGAATGAGCAGTTCTTC. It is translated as CASSLGVTTNEQFF.

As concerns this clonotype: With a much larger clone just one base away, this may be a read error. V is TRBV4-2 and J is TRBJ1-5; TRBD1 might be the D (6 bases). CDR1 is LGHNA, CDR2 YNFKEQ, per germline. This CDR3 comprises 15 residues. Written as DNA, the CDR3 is TGTACCAGCAGCCAAGATCAGGGGACCAATCAGCCCCAGCATTTT. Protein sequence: CTSSQDQGTNQPQHF.

CDR3 sequence (DNA): TGTGCCAGCTCACCACGGGAGGGGCCCACCGGGGAGCTGTTTTTT. Translating it yields CASSPREGPTGELFF. The chain joins TRBV18 to TRBJ2-2; TRBD2 matches at 7 bases. Germline CDR1 KGHSH, CDR2 LQKENI. The CDR3 is 15 residues long. Trimming removed 1 base from V and 4 bases from J; junction bases left unmatched: 3.

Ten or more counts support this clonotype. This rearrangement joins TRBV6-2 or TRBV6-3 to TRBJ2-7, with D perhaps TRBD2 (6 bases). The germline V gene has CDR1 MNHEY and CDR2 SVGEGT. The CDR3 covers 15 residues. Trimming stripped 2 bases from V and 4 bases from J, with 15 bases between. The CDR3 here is CASSYRGQGGYEQYF. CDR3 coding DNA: TGTGCCAGCAGTTACCGGGGTCAGGGAGGATACGAGCAGTACTTC.

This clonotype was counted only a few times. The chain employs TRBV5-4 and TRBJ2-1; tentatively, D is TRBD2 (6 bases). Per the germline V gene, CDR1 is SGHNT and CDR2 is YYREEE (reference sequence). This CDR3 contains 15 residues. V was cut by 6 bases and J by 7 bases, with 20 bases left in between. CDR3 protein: CASTIRGGKANEQFF. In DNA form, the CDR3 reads TGTGCCAGCACCATCCGGGGCGGGAAGGCAAATGAGCAGTTCTTC.

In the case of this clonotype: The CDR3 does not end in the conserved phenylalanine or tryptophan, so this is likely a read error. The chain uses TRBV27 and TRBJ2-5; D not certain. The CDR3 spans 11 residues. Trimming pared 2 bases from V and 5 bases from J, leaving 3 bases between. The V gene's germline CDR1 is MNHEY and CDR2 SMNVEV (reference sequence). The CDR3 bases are TGTGCCAGCAGTTTAGGGGAGACCCAGTACCTC. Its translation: CASSLGETQYL.

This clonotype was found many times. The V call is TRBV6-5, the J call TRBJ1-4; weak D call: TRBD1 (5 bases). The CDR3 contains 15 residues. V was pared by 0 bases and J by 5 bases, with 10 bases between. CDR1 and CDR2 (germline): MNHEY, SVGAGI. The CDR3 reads CASSYSDSANEKLFF. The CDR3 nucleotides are TGTGCCAGCAGTTACTCTGACAGCGCGAATGAAAAACTGTTTTTT.

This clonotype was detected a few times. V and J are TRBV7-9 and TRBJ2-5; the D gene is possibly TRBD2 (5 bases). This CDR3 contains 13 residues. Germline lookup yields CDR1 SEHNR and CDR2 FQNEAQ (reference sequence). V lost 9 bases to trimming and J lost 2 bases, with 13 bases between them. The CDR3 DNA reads TGTGCCAGTAGCGTACTTCCGCAAGAGACCCAGTACTTC. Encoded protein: CASSVLPQETQYF. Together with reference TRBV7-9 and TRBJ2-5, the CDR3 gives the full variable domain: DTGVSQNPRHKITKRGQNVTFRCDPISEHNRLYWYRQTLGQGPEFLTYFQNEAQLEKSRLLSDRFSAERPKGSFSTLEIQRTEQGDSAMYLCASSVLPQETQYFGPGTRLLVL.

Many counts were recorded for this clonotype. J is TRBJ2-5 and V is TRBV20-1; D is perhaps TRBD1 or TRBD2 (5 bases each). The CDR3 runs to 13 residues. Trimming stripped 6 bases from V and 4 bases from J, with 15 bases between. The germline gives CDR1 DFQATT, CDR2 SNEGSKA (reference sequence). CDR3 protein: CSARIGGVETQYF. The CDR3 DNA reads TGCAGTGCGCGGATTGGGGGAGTAGAGACCCAGTACTTC.

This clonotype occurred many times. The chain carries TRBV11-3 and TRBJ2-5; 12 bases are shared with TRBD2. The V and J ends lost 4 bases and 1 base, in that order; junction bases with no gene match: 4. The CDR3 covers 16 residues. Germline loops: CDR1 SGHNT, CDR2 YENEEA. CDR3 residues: CASSSGLAGVQETQYF. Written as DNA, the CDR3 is TGTGCCAGCAGCTCGGGACTAGCGGGTGTCCAAGAGACCCAGTACTTC.

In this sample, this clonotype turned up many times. The CDR3 nucleotides are TGTGCCAGCAGTTTATCGTACGACAGGGTCGGGGGCTACACCTTC. Its protein product is CASSLSYDRVGGYTF. The chain combines TRBV27 with TRBJ1-2, with 7 positions matching TRBD1. The V gene end was trimmed by 0 bases and the J gene end by 8 bases; junction bases not matched to a gene: 9. There are 15 residues in the CDR3. CDR1 is MNHEY and CDR2 is SMNVEV in the germline V gene (reference sequence).

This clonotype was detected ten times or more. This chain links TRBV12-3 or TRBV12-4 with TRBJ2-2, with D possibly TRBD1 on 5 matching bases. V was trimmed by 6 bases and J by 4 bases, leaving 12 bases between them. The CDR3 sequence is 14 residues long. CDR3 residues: CASRGAIGTGELFF. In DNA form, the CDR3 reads TGTGCCAGCAGAGGGGCTATTGGCACCGGGGAGCTGTTTTTT.

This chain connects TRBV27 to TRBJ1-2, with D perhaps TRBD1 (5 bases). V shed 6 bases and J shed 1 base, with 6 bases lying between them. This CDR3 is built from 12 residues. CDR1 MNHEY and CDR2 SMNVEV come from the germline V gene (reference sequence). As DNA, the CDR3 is TGTGCCAGCAGAGGACATAACTATGGCTACACCTTC. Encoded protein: CASRGHNYGYTF.

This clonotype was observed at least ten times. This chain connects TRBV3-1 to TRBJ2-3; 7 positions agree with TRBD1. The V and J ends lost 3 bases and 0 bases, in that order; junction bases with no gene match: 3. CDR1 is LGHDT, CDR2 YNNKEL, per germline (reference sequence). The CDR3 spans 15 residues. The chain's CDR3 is CASSQGTASTDTQYF. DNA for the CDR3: TGTGCCAGCAGCCAGGGGACAGCTAGCACAGATACGCAGTATTTT.

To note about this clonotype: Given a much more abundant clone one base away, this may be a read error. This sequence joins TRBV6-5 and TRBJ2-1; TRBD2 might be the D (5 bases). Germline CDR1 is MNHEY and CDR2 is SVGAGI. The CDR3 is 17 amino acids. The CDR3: CASGRRRAQSSYDEQFF. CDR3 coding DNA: TGTGCCAGCGGACGAAGGCGGGCCCAGTCTTCCTACGATGAGCAGTTCTTC.

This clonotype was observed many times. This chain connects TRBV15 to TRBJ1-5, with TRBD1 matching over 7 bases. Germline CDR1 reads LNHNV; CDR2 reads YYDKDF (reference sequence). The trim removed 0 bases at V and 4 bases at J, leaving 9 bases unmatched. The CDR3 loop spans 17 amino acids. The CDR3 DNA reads TGTGCCACCAGCAGAGATGTAGGACAGGCTGGGAATCAGCCCCAGCATTTT. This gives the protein CATSRDVGQAGNQPQHF.

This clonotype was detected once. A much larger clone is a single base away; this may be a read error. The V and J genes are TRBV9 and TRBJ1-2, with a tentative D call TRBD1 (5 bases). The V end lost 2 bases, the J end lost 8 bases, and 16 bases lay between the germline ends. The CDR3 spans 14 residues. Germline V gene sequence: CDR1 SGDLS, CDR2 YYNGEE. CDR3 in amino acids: CASSVSQGRGGYTF. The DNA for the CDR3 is TGTGCCAGCAGCGTTTCGCAGGGCCGCGGGGGCTACACCTTC.